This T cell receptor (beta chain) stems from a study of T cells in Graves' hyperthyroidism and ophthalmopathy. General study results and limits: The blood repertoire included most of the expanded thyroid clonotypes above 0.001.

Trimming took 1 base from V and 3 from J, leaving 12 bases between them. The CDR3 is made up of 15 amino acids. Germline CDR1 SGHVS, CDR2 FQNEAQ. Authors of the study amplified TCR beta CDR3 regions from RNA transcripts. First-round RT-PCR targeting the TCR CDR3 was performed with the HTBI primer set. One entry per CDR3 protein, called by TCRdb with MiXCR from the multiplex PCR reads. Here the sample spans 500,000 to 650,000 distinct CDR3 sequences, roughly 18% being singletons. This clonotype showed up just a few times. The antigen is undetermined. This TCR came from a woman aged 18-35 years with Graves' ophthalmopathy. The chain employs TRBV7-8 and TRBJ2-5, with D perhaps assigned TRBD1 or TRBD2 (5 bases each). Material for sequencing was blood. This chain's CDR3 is CASSLVTGPEETQYF. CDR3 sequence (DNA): TGTGCCAGCAGCTTAGTGACGGGACCCGAAGAGACCCAGTACTTC.